This is a list of T cell receptor beta chains from one sample in a study of regulatory T cells in long-lasting Graves disease. TCRdb called the multiplex PCR reads again in MiXCR, with one record for every CDR3 protein. The sample lists some 440,000 distinct CDR3 sequences; around 21% were seen once. Sequencing used peripheral blood mononuclear cells (PBMCs), obtained when the disease was refractory, from a patient treated with antithyroid drugs. Receptors were obtained from a female donor with Graves disease. Both conserved end residues are part of each CDR3. A D gene is named only where the DNA matches it firmly. Expanded clones get a size class; other rows say once, few or many, or leave the size out.

v_gene: TRBV7-6
d_gene: NA
j_gene: TRBJ2-2
abundance: many
CDR3aa: CASSLGVGGRTGELFF
CDR3nt: TGTGCCAGCAGCTTAGGGGTTGGCGGACGCACCGGGGAGCTGTTTTTT

v_gene: TRBV13
d_gene: NA
j_gene: TRBJ2-7
abundance: NA
CDR3aa: CASSLSPRYEQYF
CDR3nt: TGTGCCAGCAGCTTATCCCCTAGGTACGAGCAGTACTTC

v_gene: TRBV2
d_gene: NA
j_gene: TRBJ1-1
abundance: many
CDR3aa: CASRERPNTEAFF
CDR3nt: TGTGCCAGCAGAGAGAGACCGAACACTGAAGCTTTCTTT

v_gene: TRBV20-1
d_gene: TRBD2
j_gene: TRBJ2-7
abundance: many
CDR3aa: CSSSWEGTSYEQYF
CDR3nt: TGCTCCTCGTCGTGGGAGGGCACCTCCTACGAGCAGTACTTC

v_gene: TRBV12-3/TRBV12-4
d_gene: NA
j_gene: TRBJ2-5
abundance: NA
CDR3aa: CASKYREGVTQYF
CDR3nt: TGTGCCAGTAAGTATAGGGAGGGGGTGACCCAGTACTTC

v_gene: TRBV2
d_gene: NA
j_gene: TRBJ1-1
abundance: once
CDR3aa: CASSGTEHTEAFF
CDR3nt: TGTGCCAGCAGTGGGACAGAACACACTGAAGCTTTCTTT

v_gene: TRBV6-4
d_gene: NA
j_gene: TRBJ2-7
abundance: NA
CDR3aa: CASSYVVGPYEQYF
CDR3nt: TGTGCCAGCAGTTACGTAGTAGGGCCCTACGAGCAGTACTTC

v_gene: TRBV18
d_gene: NA
j_gene: TRBJ2-2
abundance: many
CDR3aa: CASSPPRHTGELFF
CDR3nt: TGTGCCAGCTCACCACCGAGACACACCGGGGAGCTGTTTTTT

v_gene: TRBV24-1
d_gene: TRBD1
j_gene: TRBJ1-2
abundance: NA
CDR3aa: CATSDPGTGSYGYTF
CDR3nt: TGTGCCACCAGTGATCCCGGGACAGGAAGCTATGGCTACACCTTC

v_gene: TRBV6-2/TRBV6-3
d_gene: TRBD2
j_gene: TRBJ2-6
abundance: few
CDR3aa: CASSWGLAGVPGANVLTF
CDR3nt: TGTGCCAGCAGTTGGGGACTAGCGGGAGTGCCGGGGGCCAACGTCCTGACTTTC

v_gene: TRBV28
d_gene: NA
j_gene: TRBJ1-1
abundance: many
CDR3aa: CASSLQLGSTEAFF
CDR3nt: TGTGCCAGCAGTTTGCAGCTAGGGAGCACTGAAGCTTTCTTT

v_gene: TRBV7-9
d_gene: NA
j_gene: TRBJ2-7
abundance: many
CDR3aa: CASSLAAGYNYEQYF
CDR3nt: TGTGCCAGCAGCTTAGCGGCAGGGTACAACTACGAGCAGTACTTC